This note documents a single T cell receptor beta chain sequence. The antigen is not known. Using immunoSEQ multiplex PCR, the repertoire was profiled, and TCRdb retains in-frame clones only, with some absent. The sample contains some 130,000 clones, 75% to 90% of which appear only once. The sample is drawn from a study of cytomegalovirus exposure and HLA in healthy donors. General study findings and limits: Despite most TCR sequences being rare, some public TCRs occurred in many donors. The investigators catalogued 164 TCR beta chains as cytomegalovirus-associated. Clusters of TCRs from the first cohort tended to co-occur in the 100 to 150 validation repertoires (as a later analysis found).

The donors were part of the validation cohort, which consisted of under 150 subjects and was separate from the first cohort of several hundred subjects. This receptor was identified in a woman between 18 and 30 years old in good health and CMV-seronegative. Source material: PBMCs.

Here the CDR3 reads CASSHPLGQGAHEQYF. In nucleotides, the CDR3 is TGCGCCAGCAGCCACCCCCTCGGACAGGGGGCCCACGAGCAGTACTTC. The rearrangement uses TRBV4-1 and TRBJ2-7, with 11 bases lining up with TRBD1. V lost 3 bases and J lost 5; bases outside the gene matches: 9. The CDR3 is made up of 16 amino acids. CDR1 is MGHRA, CDR2 YSYEKL, per germline.